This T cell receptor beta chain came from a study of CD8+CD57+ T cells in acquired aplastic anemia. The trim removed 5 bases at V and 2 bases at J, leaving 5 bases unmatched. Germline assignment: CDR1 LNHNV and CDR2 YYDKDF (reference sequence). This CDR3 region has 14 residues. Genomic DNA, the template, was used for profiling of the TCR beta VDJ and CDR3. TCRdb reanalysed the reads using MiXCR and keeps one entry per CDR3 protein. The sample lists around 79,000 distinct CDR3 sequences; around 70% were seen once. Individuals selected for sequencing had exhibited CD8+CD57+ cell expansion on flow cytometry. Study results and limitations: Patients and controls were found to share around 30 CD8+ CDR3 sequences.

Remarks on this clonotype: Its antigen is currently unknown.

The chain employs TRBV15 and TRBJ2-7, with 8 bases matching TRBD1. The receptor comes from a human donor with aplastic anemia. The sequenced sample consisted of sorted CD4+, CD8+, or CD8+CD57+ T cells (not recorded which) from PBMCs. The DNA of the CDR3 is TGTGCCACCAGCCGGACAGGGTCACCCTACGAGCAGTACTTC. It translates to CATSRTGSPYEQYF. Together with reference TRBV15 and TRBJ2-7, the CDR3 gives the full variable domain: DAMVIQNPRYQVTQFGKPVTLSCSQTLNHNVMYWYQQKSSQAPKLLFHYYDKDFNNEADTPDNFQSRRPNTSFCFLDIRSPGLGDTAMYLCATSRTGSPYEQYFGPGTRLTVT.